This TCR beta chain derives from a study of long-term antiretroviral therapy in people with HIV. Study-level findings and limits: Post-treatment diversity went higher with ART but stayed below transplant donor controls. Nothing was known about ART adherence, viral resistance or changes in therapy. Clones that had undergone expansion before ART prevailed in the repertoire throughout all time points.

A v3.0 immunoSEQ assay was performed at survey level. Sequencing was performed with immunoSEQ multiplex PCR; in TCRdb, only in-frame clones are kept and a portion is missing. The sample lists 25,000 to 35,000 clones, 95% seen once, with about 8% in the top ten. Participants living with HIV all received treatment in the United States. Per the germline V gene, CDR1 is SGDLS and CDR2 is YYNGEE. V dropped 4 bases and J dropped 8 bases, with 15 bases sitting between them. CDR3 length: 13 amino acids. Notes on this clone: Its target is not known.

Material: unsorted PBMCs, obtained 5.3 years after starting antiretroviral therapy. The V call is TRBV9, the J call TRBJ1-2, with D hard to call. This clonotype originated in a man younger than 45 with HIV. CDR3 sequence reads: CASSTTGVEGYTF. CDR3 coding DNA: TGTGCCAGCAGCACGACCGGGGTGGAGGGCTACACCTTC.